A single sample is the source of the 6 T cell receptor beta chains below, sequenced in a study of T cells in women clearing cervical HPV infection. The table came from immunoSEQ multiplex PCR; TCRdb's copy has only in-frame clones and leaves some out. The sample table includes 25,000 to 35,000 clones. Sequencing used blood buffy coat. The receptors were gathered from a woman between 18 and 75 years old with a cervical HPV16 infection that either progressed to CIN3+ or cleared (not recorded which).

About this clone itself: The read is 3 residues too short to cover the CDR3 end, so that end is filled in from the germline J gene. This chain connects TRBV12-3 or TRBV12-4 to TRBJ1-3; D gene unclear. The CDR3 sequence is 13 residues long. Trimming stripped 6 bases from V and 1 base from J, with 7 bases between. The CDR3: CASSPRSGNTIYF. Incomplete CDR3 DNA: TGTGCCAGCAGCCCGAGGTCTGGAAACACC.

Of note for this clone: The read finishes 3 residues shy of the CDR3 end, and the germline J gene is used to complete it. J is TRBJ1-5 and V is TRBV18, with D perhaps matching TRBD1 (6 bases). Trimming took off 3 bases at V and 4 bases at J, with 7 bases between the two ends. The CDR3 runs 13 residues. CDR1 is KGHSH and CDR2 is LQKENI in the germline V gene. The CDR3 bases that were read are TGTGCCAGCTCACCGGACAGAAATCAGCCC. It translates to CASSPDRNQP. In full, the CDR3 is CASSPDRNQPQHF.

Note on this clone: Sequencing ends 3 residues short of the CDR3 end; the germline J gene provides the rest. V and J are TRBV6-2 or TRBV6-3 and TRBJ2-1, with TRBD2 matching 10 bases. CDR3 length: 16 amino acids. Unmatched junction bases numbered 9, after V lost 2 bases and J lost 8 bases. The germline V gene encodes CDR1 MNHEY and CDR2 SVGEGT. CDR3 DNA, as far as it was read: TGTGCCAGCAGTTACGGGCTAGCGGGAGAGGGGGATGAG. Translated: CASSYGLAGEGDE. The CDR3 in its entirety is CASSYGLAGEGDEQFF.

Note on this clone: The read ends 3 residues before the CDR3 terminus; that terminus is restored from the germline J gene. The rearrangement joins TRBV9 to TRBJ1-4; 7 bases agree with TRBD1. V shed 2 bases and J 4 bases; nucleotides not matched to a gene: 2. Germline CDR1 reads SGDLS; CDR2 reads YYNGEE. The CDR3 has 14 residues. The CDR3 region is CASSVGTDNEKLFF. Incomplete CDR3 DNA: TGTGCCAGCAGCGTCGGGACAGATAATGAAAAA.

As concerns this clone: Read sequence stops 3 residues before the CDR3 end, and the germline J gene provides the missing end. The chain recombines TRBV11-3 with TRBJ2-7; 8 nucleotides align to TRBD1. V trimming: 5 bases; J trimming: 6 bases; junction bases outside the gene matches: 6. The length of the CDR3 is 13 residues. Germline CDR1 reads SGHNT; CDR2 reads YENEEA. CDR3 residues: CASSPGQGREQYF. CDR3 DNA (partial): TGTGCCAGCAGCCCCGGACAGGGTCGCGAG. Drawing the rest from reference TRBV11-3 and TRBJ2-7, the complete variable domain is EAGVVQSPRYKIIEKKQPVAFWCNPISGHNTLYWYLQNLGQGPELLIRYENEEAVDDSQLPKDRFSAERLKGVDSTLKIQPAELGDSAVYLCASSPGQGREQYFGPGTRLTVT.

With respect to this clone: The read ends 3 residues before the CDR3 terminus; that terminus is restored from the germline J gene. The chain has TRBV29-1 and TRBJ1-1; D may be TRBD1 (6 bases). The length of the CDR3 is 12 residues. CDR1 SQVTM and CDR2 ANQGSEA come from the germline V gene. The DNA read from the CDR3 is TGCAGCGTTGAAAGGGGGGGGCGGCGG. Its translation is CSVERGGRR. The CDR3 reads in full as CSVERGGRRAFF.